Below are 14 T cell receptor beta chains sequenced from a single sample in a study of blood T cell repertoires in COVID-19. Profiling relied on immunoSEQ multiplex PCR, and the TCRdb table lists in-frame clones only, not all of them. The sample consists of about 150,000 clones, over 70% of them appearing once. Sequenced material: peripheral blood. The receptor source for this set is a man aged 80 or over with acute or convalescent COVID-19.

DNA for the CDR3: TGTGCCAGCAGGGACAGGAGCTCCTACGAGCAGTACTTC. Its translation: CASRDRSSYEQYF. The chain links TRBV2 to TRBJ2-7; 7 bases are shared with TRBD1. The CDR3 extends over 13 amino acids. Trimming removed 6 bases from V and 0 bases from J; junction bases left unmatched: 2. CDR1 SNHLY and CDR2 FYNNEI come from the germline V gene.

The rearrangement uses TRBV2 and TRBJ1-2, with TRBD1 as a possible D gene (6 bases). Trimming pared 5 bases from V and 3 bases from J, leaving 7 bases between. Germline V gene lookup returns CDR1 SNHLY and CDR2 FYNNEI. The CDR3 loop spans 12 amino acids. CDR3 protein: CASSNRDYGYTF. The CDR3 DNA reads TGTGCCAGCAGTAACAGGGACTATGGCTACACCTTC.

This sequence joins TRBV21-1 and TRBJ2-7; the table's D call, TRBD2, has no DNA check behind it. TRBV21-1 is a documented pseudogene. The CDR3 spans 14 residues. The CDR3 is CASTRTSCNYEQYF. The CDR3 bases are TGTGCCAGCACCAGGACTAGTTGTAACTACGAGCAGTACTTC.

Only a few counts were recorded for this clone. This chain joins TRBV19 and TRBJ2-7, with TRBD1 matching 9 bases. Germline V CDR1 and CDR2: LNHDA, SQIVND (reference sequence). CDR3 length: 16 residues. With V trimmed by 3 bases and J by 5 bases, 11 bases remained unmatched. The CDR3: CASSISFGTGLHEQYF. CDR3 nucleotide sequence: TGTGCCAGTAGTATTAGTTTCGGGACAGGGCTACACGAGCAGTACTTC. Variable domain in full (rest from reference TRBV19 and TRBJ2-7): DGGITQSPKYLFRKEGQNVTLSCEQNLNHDAMYWYRQDPGQGLRLIYYSQIVNDFQKGDIAEGYSVSREKKESFPLTVTSAQKNPTAFYLCASSISFGTGLHEQYFGPGTRLTVT.

This chain links TRBV5-1 with TRBJ2-1; 12 bases match TRBD2. The CDR3 runs 17 residues. Trimming cost V 0 bases and J 5 bases; bases outside gene matches: 6. The germline V gene encodes CDR1 SGHRS and CDR2 YFSETQ. CDR3 nucleotides: TGCGCCAGCAGCTTGGTCCTAGCGGGAGGGCCTGACAATGAGCAGTTCTTC. It translates to CASSLVLAGGPDNEQFF.

The chain employs TRBV28 and TRBJ1-2; 11 nucleotides line up with TRBD1. The CDR3 consists of 14 residues. Germline-derived CDR1 and CDR2 are MDHEN and SYDVKM. V lost 3 bases and J lost 8; bases outside the gene matches: 5. The CDR3 bases are TGTGCCAGCAGTTTGGAGGACAGGGGGCGCGGCTACACCTTC. It yields the protein CASSLEDRGRGYTF.

The rearrangement links TRBV7-8 to TRBJ1-2; D might be TRBD1 (6 bases). Per the germline V gene, CDR1 is SGHVS and CDR2 is FQNEAQ. CDR3 length: 17 amino acids. Trimming took 0 bases from V and 5 from J, leaving 19 bases between them. Here the CDR3 DNA reads TGTGCCAGCAGCTTAGCGGGGGTCCAGGGGAATGCTTATGGCTACACCTTC. This codes for CASSLAGVQGNAYGYTF.

This clone has just a few counts. The CDR3 nucleotides are TGTGCCACCAGTGGCGGGACAGGGGCAGCGGTTGGCTACACCTTC. It yields the protein CATSGGTGAAVGYTF. V is TRBV24-1 and J is TRBJ1-2, with 10 bases identical to TRBD1. Losses at the gene ends were 5 bases for V and 7 bases for J; bases not matched to a gene: 9. Germline assignment: CDR1 KGHDR and CDR2 SFDVKD. This CDR3 contains 15 residues.

The V and J genes are TRBV5-6 and TRBJ1-4; D uncertain. The CDR3 runs to 14 residues. Looked up from germline, CDR1 is SGHDT and CDR2 is YYEEEE. Trimming cost V 0 bases and J 3 bases, with 6 bases left between them. The CDR3 DNA is TGTGCCAGCAGCTTGGCCGGGTCTAATGAAAAACTGTTTTTT. Translation: CASSLAGSNEKLFF.

This clone has more than one count but fewer than ten. The genes are TRBV19 and TRBJ2-1, with a possible D match to TRBD1 (6 bases). V dropped 4 bases and J dropped 12 bases, with 16 bases sitting between them. CDR3 size: 13 residues. Germline lookup yields CDR1 LNHDA and CDR2 SQIVND (reference sequence). CDR3 residues: CASSKGVEGGQFF. As DNA, the CDR3 is TGTGCCAGTAGTAAGGGCGTAGAAGGGGGGCAGTTCTTC.

This CDR3 is CASSLPGQQETQYF. In DNA form, the CDR3 reads TGTGCCAGCAGCTTACCGGGACAGCAAGAGACCCAGTACTTC. The chain recombines TRBV5-4 with TRBJ2-5, with TRBD1 matching 7 bases. Trimming cost V 2 bases and J 2 bases; bases outside gene matches: 3. The CDR3 contains 14 residues. CDR1 is SGHNT, CDR2 YYREEE, per germline (reference sequence).

The chain links TRBV7-2 to TRBJ2-3; tentatively, D is TRBD2 (6 bases). This CDR3 has 15 residues. Germline CDR1 is SGHTA and CDR2 is FQGNSA. Trimming took off 0 bases at V and 0 bases at J, with 7 bases between the two ends. The CDR3: CASSLAGTSTDTQYF. The CDR3 DNA is TGTGCCAGCAGCTTAGCGGGGACTAGCACAGATACGCAGTATTTT.

As to this clone: The same CDR3 arises from other DNA sequences in this sample as well. The J gene is TRBJ2-7, the V gene TRBV6-5; 10 nucleotides line up with TRBD2. This CDR3 is 14 amino acids long. CDR1 is MNHEY, CDR2 SVGAGI, per germline. Trimming at V came to 6 bases and at J to 1 base, leaving 3 bases not matched to a gene. CDR3 protein: CASSLAGGSYEQYF. For the CDR3, the DNA is TGTGCCAGCAGCTTAGCGGGAGGTTCCTACGAGCAGTACTTC.

The chain recombines TRBV30 with TRBJ2-4; D perhaps matches TRBD1 (6 bases). The V gene lost 3 bases and the J gene lost 2 bases, with 11 bases spanning the gap. Germline V gene lookup returns CDR1 GTSNPN and CDR2 SVGIG (reference sequence). The CDR3 length is 14 residues. The CDR3 reads CAWRQGTTKNIQYF. The CDR3 DNA reads as TGTGCCTGGAGGCAGGGGACGACCAAAAACATTCAGTACTTC.